These T cell receptor beta chains were read from a single sample in a study of CD8 T cells in Susac syndrome. One entry per CDR3 protein results from TCRdb running MiXCR on the immunoSEQ multiplex PCR reads. Among approximately 190,000 distinct CDR3 sequences, approximately 96% were seen once, and the ten largest hold 0.098%. Material for sequencing was CD4+ T cells from PBMCs. All receptors come from a human donor with Susac syndrome. Each CDR3 is given with its conserved first and last residue. The order of the fields is D gene, V gene, clone size, J gene, CDR3 protein, CDR3 DNA. The D gene is left open where the match is weak. A row's size may be missing; if present it is once, few, many or a size class.

NA,TRBV20-1,NA,TRBJ1-2,CSAEWGYGYTF,TGCAGTGCTGAGTGGGGTTATGGCTACACCTTC
NA,TRBV9,NA,TRBJ1-2,CASSVENEGYGYTF,TGTGCCAGCAGCGTAGAGAACGAAGGCTATGGCTACACCTTC
NA,TRBV5-4,NA,TRBJ1-5,CASSLTPVGDQPQHF,TGTGCCAGCAGCCTGACACCTGTGGGGGATCAGCCCCAGCATTTT
NA,TRBV20-1,once,TRBJ2-5,CSAPNGGLDQETQYF,TGCAGTGCTCCCAACGGCGGGCTAGACCAAGAGACCCAGTACTTC
NA,TRBV20-1,NA,TRBJ2-2,CSARPSPGTLNTGELFF,TGCAGTGCTAGACCCTCCCCGGGGACACTCAACACCGGGGAGCTGTTTTTT
NA,TRBV30,NA,TRBJ2-7,CAWTRDSYEQYF,TGTGCCTGGACCAGGGACTCCTACGAGCAGTACTTC
NA,TRBV19,NA,TRBJ2-7,CASSMGPLLYEQYF,TGTGCCAGTAGTATGGGACCCCTCCTTTACGAGCAGTACTTC
NA,TRBV6-5,NA,TRBJ1-6,CASSTPLLAPLHF,TGTGCCAGCAGTACACCGCTACTGGCACCCCTCCACTTT
NA,TRBV7-2,NA,TRBJ2-7,CASSLAGPSYEQYF,TGTGCCAGCAGCTTGGCGGGCCCCTCCTACGAGCAGTACTTC
NA,TRBV3-1,NA,TRBJ1-1,CASSQEWQPSTEAFF,TGTGCCAGCAGCCAAGAGTGGCAGCCAAGCACTGAAGCTTTCTTT
NA,TRBV12-3/TRBV12-4,NA,TRBJ1-1,CASSFGGVPEAFF,TGTGCCAGCAGTTTCGGGGGGGTCCCTGAAGCTTTCTTT
NA,TRBV5-6,NA,TRBJ2-1,CASSSTRYNEQFF,TGTGCCAGCAGCTCAACAAGGTACAATGAGCAGTTCTTC
NA,TRBV29-1,NA,TRBJ1-2,CSVVGENYGYTF,TGCAGCGTTGTAGGGGAAAACTATGGCTACACCTTC
NA,TRBV7-2,NA,TRBJ2-2,CASSLALSSGELFF,TGTGCCAGCAGCTTAGCGCTCTCCAGCGGGGAGCTGTTTTTT
NA,TRBV7-2,NA,TRBJ2-5,CASSLVGLETQYF,TGTGCCAGCAGCTTAGTTGGGTTGGAGACCCAGTACTTC
NA,TRBV6-6,NA,TRBJ1-2,CASTKSSQKYYGYTF,TGTGCCAGCACTAAAAGCAGCCAAAAGTACTATGGCTACACCTTC
NA,TRBV20-1,NA,TRBJ1-1,CSAWRERNTEAFF,TGCAGTGCTTGGAGGGAGCGAAACACTGAAGCTTTCTTT
NA,TRBV6-1,NA,TRBJ2-1,CASRADSYNEQFF,TGTGCCAGCAGGGCTGACAGCTACAATGAGCAGTTCTTC
NA,TRBV12-3/TRBV12-4,NA,TRBJ1-1,CASSFLYGEAFF,TGTGCCAGCAGTTTCCTCTACGGTGAAGCTTTCTTT
NA,TRBV7-9,NA,TRBJ1-5,CASGYGSQPQHF,TGTGCCAGCGGGTACGGGAGTCAGCCCCAGCATTTT
TRBD1,TRBV7-8,NA,TRBJ2-7,CASSTPRDRHYYEQYF,TGTGCCAGCAGCACGCCCCGGGACAGGCACTACTACGAGCAGTACTTC
TRBD1,TRBV20-1,NA,TRBJ2-7,CSARQGGYEQYF,TGCAGTGCCAGACAGGGCGGCTACGAGCAGTACTTC
NA,TRBV30,NA,TRBJ2-1,CAWRVGGSTYNEQFF,TGTGCCTGGAGGGTTGGAGGTAGCACCTACAATGAGCAGTTCTTC
NA,TRBV5-1,NA,TRBJ2-7,CASSWSATYEQYF,TGCGCCAGCAGCTGGTCGGCAACCTACGAGCAGTACTTC
NA,TRBV5-6,NA,TRBJ2-7,CASSRTVAAREQYF,TGTGCCAGCAGCAGGACAGTTGCCGCTAGGGAGCAGTACTTC
TRBD1,TRBV2,NA,TRBJ2-5,CASGDRGNQETQYF,TGTGCCAGCGGGGACAGGGGGAACCAAGAGACCCAGTACTTC
TRBD2,TRBV12-3/TRBV12-4,NA,TRBJ2-1,CASSHRTSGMNNEQFF,TGTGCCAGCAGTCACCGGACTAGCGGGATGAACAATGAGCAGTTCTTC
TRBD1,TRBV20-1,NA,TRBJ1-6,CSASLFGTDLYNSPLHF,TGCAGTGCTAGTTTATTCGGGACAGATCTATATAATTCACCCCTCCACTTT
TRBD2,TRBV5-1,once,TRBJ2-1,CASSTGLAGGSSYNEQFF,TGCGCCAGCAGCACCGGACTAGCGGGGGGTAGCTCCTACAATGAGCAGTTCTTC
NA,TRBV6-4,NA,TRBJ1-5,CASSGSRGEPQHF,TGTGCCAGCAGCGGCTCTCGGGGTGAGCCCCAGCATTTT
TRBD2,TRBV5-6,NA,TRBJ2-3,CASSLAFRGGSTDTQYF,TGTGCCAGCAGCTTGGCCTTCCGGGGGGGTAGCACAGATACGCAGTATTTT
TRBD2,TRBV4-1,NA,TRBJ2-3,CASSQGPQGLAGTDTQYF,TGCGCCAGCAGCCAAGGCCCCCAGGGACTAGCGGGGACAGATACGCAGTATTTT
TRBD1,TRBV5-1,NA,TRBJ2-2,CASRTGTGGTGELFF,TGCGCCAGCAGAACCGGGACAGGTGGCACCGGGGAGCTGTTTTTT
TRBD1,TRBV4-3,NA,TRBJ1-3,CASSQSPGTGFGNTIYF,TGCGCCAGCAGCCAATCTCCCGGGACAGGGTTTGGAAACACCATATATTTT
NA,TRBV20-1,NA,TRBJ2-7,CSASGTDSYEQYF,TGCAGTGCTAGTGGGACCGACTCCTACGAGCAGTACTTC
NA,TRBV30,NA,TRBJ1-3,CAWSVTVSPGNTIYF,TGTGCCTGGAGTGTCACGGTCTCCCCTGGAAACACCATATATTTT
NA,TRBV5-4,NA,TRBJ1-1,CASSFARTVNTEAFF,TGTGCCAGCAGCTTCGCCAGGACAGTAAACACTGAAGCTTTCTTT
TRBD1,TRBV29-1,NA,TRBJ1-1,CSFTGTGDTEAFF,TGCAGCTTTACCGGGACAGGCGACACTGAAGCTTTCTTT
NA,TRBV18,NA,TRBJ1-3,CASSPPSGNTIYF,TGTGCCAGCTCACCACCCTCTGGAAACACCATATATTTT
NA,TRBV9,NA,TRBJ2-7,CASSGGSSGIHEQYF,TGTGCCAGCAGCGGAGGCAGTTCGGGGATCCACGAGCAGTACTTC
NA,TRBV5-1,NA,TRBJ1-4,CASSLARLNEKLFF,TGCGCCAGCAGCTTAGCACGGCTTAATGAAAAACTGTTTTTT
TRBD1,TRBV2,NA,TRBJ1-2,CASRGQAPFSDYGYTF,TGTGCCAGCAGGGGACAGGCCCCCTTTTCGGACTATGGCTACACCTTC
TRBD1,TRBV14,NA,TRBJ1-2,CASSQLGGASYTF,TGTGCCAGCAGCCAGCTAGGGGGCGCGAGTTACACCTTC
TRBD2,TRBV27,NA,TRBJ2-1,CASTSRGGPSYNEQFF,TGTGCCAGCACCTCCCGGGGGGGCCCCTCCTACAATGAGCAGTTCTTC
NA,TRBV5-4,NA,TRBJ2-4,CASSLTGIQYF,TGTGCCAGCAGCTTGACGGGCATTCAGTACTTC
NA,TRBV6-5,once,TRBJ1-6,CASSYRGGNSPLHF,TGTGCCAGCAGTTACAGGGGAGGGAATTCACCCCTCCACTTT
NA,TRBV20-1,NA,TRBJ2-3,CSARPSTVIDRTDTQYF,TGCAGTGCTAGACCCTCGACCGTTATCGACCGCACAGATACGCAGTATTTT
NA,TRBV2,NA,TRBJ2-2,CASSGTQSTGELFF,TGTGCCAGCAGCGGGACTCAGAGCACCGGGGAGCTGTTTTTT
NA,TRBV4-3,NA,TRBJ2-5,CASSQDRSQETQYF,TGCGCCAGCAGCCAAGACAGGTCCCAAGAGACCCAGTACTTC
NA,TRBV15,NA,TRBJ2-5,CATSRVYQETQYF,TGTGCCACCAGCAGAGTATACCAAGAGACCCAGTACTTC
NA,TRBV29-1,NA,TRBJ1-3,CSVDQLSSGNTIYF,TGCAGCGTTGATCAGCTAAGCTCTGGAAACACCATATATTTT
TRBD1,TRBV12-3/TRBV12-4,NA,TRBJ1-2,CASSSLGTGRFGYTF,TGTGCCAGCAGTTCCCTCGGGACAGGGCGGTTTGGCTACACCTTC
NA,TRBV9,NA,TRBJ1-2,CASSALWVYGYTF,TGTGCCAGCAGCGCCCTCTGGGTCTATGGCTACACCTTC
TRBD2,TRBV7-2,NA,TRBJ2-1,CASSLGPLAGQDEQFF,TGTGCCAGCAGCTTAGGTCCCCTAGCGGGGCAGGATGAGCAGTTCTTC
NA,TRBV5-1,NA,TRBJ2-1,CASHAGPPYNEQFF,TGCGCCAGCCACGCAGGGCCTCCCTACAATGAGCAGTTCTTC